This TCR beta chain emerged from a study of CD8 T cells in Susac syndrome. Reverse transcription of roughly 0.5 to 1 ug RNA was carried out with random hexamers. Via MiXCR, TCRdb re-called the immunoSEQ multiplex PCR reads, giving one row per CDR3 protein. In the table there are roughly 220,000 distinct CDR3 sequences, about 95% of which are singletons. Germline values: CDR1 SGHVS, CDR2 FNYEAQ. Trimming took 5 bases from V and 4 from J, leaving 11 bases between them. There are 13 residues in the CDR3. This receptor was taken from a human donor with Susac syndrome. This rearrangement joins TRBV7-6 to TRBJ2-5; D unclear. The sequencing input was CD4+ T cells from PBMCs. In DNA, the CDR3 is TGTGCCAGCAGCCCCTCCGGGCCAGAGACCCAGTACTTC. Its translation is CASSPSGPETQYF.